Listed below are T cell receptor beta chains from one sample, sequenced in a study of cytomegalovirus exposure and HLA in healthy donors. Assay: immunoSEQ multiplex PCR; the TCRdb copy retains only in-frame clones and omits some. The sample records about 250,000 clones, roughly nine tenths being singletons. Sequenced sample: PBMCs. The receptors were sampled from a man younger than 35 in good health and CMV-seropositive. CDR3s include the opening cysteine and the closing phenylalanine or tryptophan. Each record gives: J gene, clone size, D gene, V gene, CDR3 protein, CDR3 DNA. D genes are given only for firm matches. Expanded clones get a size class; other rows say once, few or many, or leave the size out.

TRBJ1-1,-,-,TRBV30,CAWSVHTNTEAFF,TGTGCCTGGAGTGTACACACGAACACTGAAGCTTTCTTT
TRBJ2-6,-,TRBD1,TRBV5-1,CASSLAPTGSSGANVLTF,TGCGCCAGCAGCTTGGCCCCGACAGGGTCCTCTGGGGCCAACGTCCTGACTTTC
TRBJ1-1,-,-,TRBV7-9,CASSLDQGLNTEAFF,TGTGCCAGCAGCTTAGACCAGGGTCTGAACACTGAAGCTTTCTTT
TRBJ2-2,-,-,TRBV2,CASRVGYTGELFF,TGTGCCAGCAGAGTAGGATACACCGGGGAGCTGTTTTTT
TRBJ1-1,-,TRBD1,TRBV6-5,CASFLRGRGTEAFF,TGTGCCAGCTTCTTAAGGGGGCGAGGTACTGAAGCTTTCTTT
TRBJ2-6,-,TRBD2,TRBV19,CASSDSGSGANVLTF,TGTGCCAGTAGTGATAGCGGGAGCGGGGCCAACGTCCTGACTTTC
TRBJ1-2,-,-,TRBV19,CASSIVGQGLGGYTF,TGTGCCAGTAGTATCGTAGGGCAGGGGCTTGGTGGCTACACCTTC
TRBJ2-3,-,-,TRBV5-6,CASSFEQGLPSTDTQYF,TGTGCCAGCAGCTTTGAACAGGGCTTACCTAGCACAGATACGCAGTATTTT
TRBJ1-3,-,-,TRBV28,CASKSPHSSGNTIYF,TGTGCCAGCAAATCCCCGCACAGCTCTGGAAACACCATATATTTT
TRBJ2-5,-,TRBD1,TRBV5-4,CASREDRYQETQYF,TGTGCCAGCAGAGAGGACAGGTACCAAGAGACCCAGTACTTC
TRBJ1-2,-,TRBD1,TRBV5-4,CASSPRGQGNYGYTF,TGTGCCAGCAGCCCAAGGGGGCAGGGGAACTATGGCTACACCTTC
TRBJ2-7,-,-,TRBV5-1,CASRFERRSYEQYF,TGCGCCAGCAGATTCGAGCGCCGGTCCTACGAGCAGTACTTC
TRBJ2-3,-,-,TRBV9,CASSVALRSDTDTQYF,TGTGCCAGCAGCGTAGCTCTCAGGTCAGATACAGATACGCAGTATTTT
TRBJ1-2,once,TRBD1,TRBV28,CASMPRTGGDQVYTF,TGTGCCAGCATGCCGCGGACAGGGGGCGATCAAGTCTACACCTTC
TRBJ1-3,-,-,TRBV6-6,CASRRTSGNTIYF,TGTGCCAGCAGGAGGACCTCTGGAAACACCATATATTTT
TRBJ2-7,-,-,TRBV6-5,CASSYRGGGNEQYF,TGTGCCAGCAGTTACAGAGGAGGTGGGAACGAGCAGTACTTC